This TCR beta chain was recorded in a study of cytomegalovirus exposure and HLA in healthy donors. For the study at large: Of around 410 genotyped donors, roughly 76% grouped in the Caucasian-associated ancestry cluster.

V gave up 5 bases and J gave up 6 bases; unmatched junction bases: 7. This CDR3 is built from 13 residues. The germline CDR1 and CDR2 sequences are LGHNA and YSLEER. The PCR used 60 Vbeta and 13 Jbeta primers. Per the original data handling: Around 9.9 million shared chains were among the roughly 80 million unique TCR beta chains that a later analysis counted. The method was immunoSEQ multiplex PCR; TCRdb's version includes in-frame clones alone and lacks a portion of them. D and trimming were read from the DNA, whereas the V and J calls and clone size are those reported in that table. This sample has some 150,000 clones, with approximately 80% found just once.

Sample: PBMCs. This chain uses TRBV4-3 with TRBJ2-7, with 7 bases identical to TRBD1. This clonotype was sampled from a man aged 50 to 59 in good health and CMV-seropositive. CDR3 region: CASSKSPGGEQYF. In nucleotides, the CDR3 is TGCGCCAGCAGCAAGTCCCCAGGGGGCGAGCAGTACTTC.